One and the same sample provided the 10 T cell receptor beta chains below, sequenced in a study of blood T cell repertoires in COVID-19. Using immunoSEQ multiplex PCR, the repertoire was profiled, and TCRdb retains in-frame clones only, with some absent. The sample holds 85,000 to 110,000 clones, about 90% seen once. Sequencing was performed on peripheral blood. Receptors originate from a woman aged 55-75 years with acute or convalescent COVID-19.

J is TRBJ2-1 and V is TRBV5-1; D is possibly TRBD2 (5 bases). The V end was cut by 0 bases, the J end by 9 bases, with 7 bases between. The CDR3 consists of 12 residues. Germline CDR1 SGHRS, CDR2 YFSETQ. The CDR3 DNA is TGCGCCAGCAGCTTGGCCGAGGGTGAGCAGTTCTTC. The encoded protein is CASSLAEGEQFF.

This chain connects TRBV5-1 to TRBJ2-5, with a weak D call TRBD1 (6 bases). This CDR3 has 16 amino acids. Germline loops: CDR1 SGHRS, CDR2 YFSETQ. Trimming shortened V by 7 bases and J by 2 bases, and 21 bases separated the two germline ends. CDR3 residues: CASRLSTGQMQETQYF. CDR3 coding DNA: TGCGCCAGCCGCCTAAGTACAGGACAGATGCAAGAGACCCAGTACTTC.

The chain has TRBV6-5 and TRBJ1-1, with a tentative D call TRBD1 (6 bases). Germline assignment: CDR1 MNHEY and CDR2 SVGAGI. V was trimmed by 5 bases and J by 5 bases, leaving 9 bases between them. The CDR3 length is 12 residues. The chain's CDR3 is CASSPQGTEAFF. CDR3 in DNA: TGTGCCAGCAGTCCACAGGGAACTGAAGCTTTCTTT.

This clone has a handful of counts. The rearrangement uses TRBV7-6 and TRBJ1-1; TRBD1 matches 11 bases. The CDR3 has 15 residues. Germline lookup yields CDR1 SGHVS and CDR2 FNYEAQ. V shed 4 bases, J shed 5 bases, and the junction held 6 bases outside the gene matches. The CDR3 bases are TGTGCCAGCAGCTCAGGACAGGGGGCCGGGACTGAAGCTTTCTTT. Translation gives CASSSGQGAGTEAFF.

V and J are TRBV7-3 and TRBJ2-5; 7 bases agree with TRBD2. CDR3 length: 13 amino acids. Germline V gene sequence: CDR1 SGHTA, CDR2 FQGTGA. V lost 0 bases, J lost 5 bases, and 0 bases stayed unmatched. CDR3: CASSLTSGETQYF. The CDR3 nucleotides read TGTGCCAGCAGCTTAACTAGCGGGGAGACCCAGTACTTC.

This chain links TRBV5-1 with TRBJ2-5; 7 bases map to TRBD1. CDR3 length equals 14 residues. CDR1 and CDR2 from the germline V gene are SGHRS and YFSETQ. The J segment lost 3 bases and the V segment lost 0 bases, leaving 2 bases of the junction unmatched. CDR3 nucleotide sequence: TGCGCCAGCAGCTTGGAGGGGACAGAAGAGACCCAGTACTTC. Translation gives CASSLEGTEETQYF.

The chain carries TRBV11-2 and TRBJ1-2, with D uncertain. The CDR3 is 12 residues long. Trimming shortened V by 5 bases and J by 2 bases, and 6 bases separated the two germline ends. The V gene's germline CDR1 is SGHAT and CDR2 FQNNGV. CDR3 region: CASSPGNYGYTF. CDR3 nucleotides: TGTGCCAGCAGCCCCGGGAACTATGGCTACACCTTC.

The chain employs TRBV5-1 and TRBJ1-1; unclear D gene. CDR1 SGHRS and CDR2 YFSETQ come from the germline V gene. This CDR3 has 14 amino acids. V was clipped by 0 bases and J by 1 base, with 7 bases between them. The CDR3 DNA reads as TGCGCCAGCAGCTTGGTCAGAGGGAACACTGAAGCTTTCTTT. As protein: CASSLVRGNTEAFF.

For this clone: The junction shows a germline mismatch at one end, possibly a read error. The rearrangement joins TRBV20-1 to TRBJ2-1; D remains ambiguous. The CDR3 runs to 11 residues. Germline CDR1 DFQATT, CDR2 SNEGSKA (reference sequence). This chain's CDR3 is CSASTMTRQIF. Written as DNA, the CDR3 is TGCAGTGCTAGCACTATGACCCGGCAGATCTTC.

This clone has a handful of counts. The chain links TRBV6-5 to TRBJ1-6; 7 positions agree with TRBD1. The CDR3 spans 14 residues. Germline V lookup: CDR1 MNHEY, CDR2 SVGAGI. V gave up 8 bases and J gave up 7 bases; unmatched junction bases: 8. The CDR3 reads CASGRQGSNSPLHF. Here the CDR3 DNA reads TGTGCCAGCGGCAGACAGGGATCCAATTCACCCCTCCACTTT.